This T cell receptor beta chain was sequenced during a study of CD8 T cells in Susac syndrome. Random hexamers served to reverse transcribe roughly 0.45 to 1 ug RNA. Amplification of TCR beta CDR3 by immunoSEQ multiplex PCR spanned 54 Vbeta and 13 Jbeta. TCRdb re-called the immunoSEQ multiplex PCR reads with MiXCR, one entry per CDR3 protein. Among about 94,000 distinct CDR3 sequences listed, 85% to 95% were seen once. The study, taken as a whole, reports: The study recognized that its TCR sequencing and HLA analysis covered a relatively small number of individuals. CD4+ T cell repertoires in Susac syndrome exhibited no evidence of clonal expansion.

The T cells that were sequenced for TCR beta were CD8+ and CD4+ cells from blood. Regarding this clonotype: Its specificity is not known.

The sample taken for sequencing was CD4+ T cells from PBMCs. The TCR originated in a human donor with Susac syndrome.

This CDR3 reads CASSSRETQYF. Written as DNA, the CDR3 is TGTGCCAGCAGTTCCCGCGAGACCCAGTACTTC. The chain links TRBV6-2 or TRBV6-3 to TRBJ2-5, with no clear D. This CDR3 is 11 amino acids long. CDR1 is MNHEY and CDR2 is SVGEGT in the germline V gene. Trimming took off 4 bases at V and 5 bases at J, with 5 bases between the two ends.